Below are 22 T cell receptor beta chains sequenced from a single sample in a study of cytomegalovirus exposure and HLA in healthy donors. The PCR ran on 60 Vbeta and 13 Jbeta primers. Assay used: immunoSEQ multiplex PCR; TCRdb lists only in-frame clones, some missing. The sample holds 140,000 to 150,000 clones; about three quarters are singletons and the top ten take about 4%. Sequences were obtained from PBMCs. These receptors all stem from a male donor in good health and CMV-seronegative.

Only a few counts were recorded for this clone. The CDR3 protein is CASSDEPGTTNTEAFF. The DNA of the CDR3 is TGTGCCAGCAGTGATGAACCCGGGACAACGAACACTGAAGCTTTCTTT. The rearrangement links TRBV6-1 to TRBJ1-1, with D perhaps TRBD1 (6 bases). V was trimmed by 3 bases and J by 1 base, leaving 15 bases between them. The CDR3 loop spans 16 amino acids. Germline values: CDR1 MNHNS, CDR2 SASEGT.

The genes are TRBV7-8 and TRBJ1-5; TRBD1 might be the D (6 bases). Trimming took off 1 base at V and 1 base at J, with 14 bases between the two ends. CDR1 SGHVS and CDR2 FQNEAQ come from the germline V gene. The CDR3 spans 17 residues. CDR3 amino acids: CASSLVFARGSNQPQHF. The CDR3 region has the DNA TGTGCCAGCAGCTTAGTTTTCGCCAGGGGCAGCAATCAGCCCCAGCATTTT.

This clone has just a few counts. This sequence joins TRBV4-1 and TRBJ2-7, with 7 bases lining up with TRBD1. With V trimmed by 4 bases and J by 6 bases, 6 bases remained unmatched. CDR3 length: 13 amino acids. The germline V gene encodes CDR1 MGHRA and CDR2 YSYEKL. CDR3 nucleotides: TGCGCCAGCAGCCCGACAGGGCGCTTCGAGCAGTACTTC. Translating it yields CASSPTGRFEQYF.

The CDR3 here is CASSLNGGRNEQYF. DNA for the CDR3: TGTGCCAGCAGCTTGAACGGGGGGCGCAACGAGCAGTACTTC. The chain recombines TRBV5-4 with TRBJ2-7, with TRBD2 as a possible D gene (7 bases). The CDR3 is 14 residues long. V was shortened by 1 base and J by 5 bases, with 13 bases between the two germline ends. Per the germline V gene, CDR1 is SGHNT and CDR2 is YYREEE (reference sequence). Filled out from reference TRBV5-4 and TRBJ2-7, the complete variable domain reads ETGVTQSPTHLIKTRGQQVTLRCSSQSGHNTVSWYQQALGQGPQFIFQYYREEENGRGNFPPRFSGLQFPNYSSELNVNALELDDSALYLCASSLNGGRNEQYFGPGTRLTVT.

The chain joins TRBV4-2 to TRBJ1-1; 8 nucleotides agree with TRBD1. Trimming removed 1 base from V and 0 bases from J; junction bases left unmatched: 7. The CDR3 has 17 amino acids. From germline, CDR1 is LGHNA and CDR2 YNFKEQ. This CDR3 reads CASSQVSTGGLNTEAFF. CDR3 DNA: TGTGCCAGCAGCCAAGTTTCCACAGGGGGTTTGAACACTGAAGCTTTCTTT.

J is TRBJ2-5 and V is TRBV19, with D maybe TRBD2 (6 bases). The V gene's germline CDR1 is LNHDA and CDR2 SQIVND (reference sequence). Trimming removed 5 bases from V and 4 bases from J, with 8 bases in between. The length of the CDR3 is 12 residues. The CDR3 coding sequence is TGTGCCAGTAGTTTGGAGGGAGAGACCCAGTACTTC. Protein product: CASSLEGETQYF.

This clone was seen once. The chain has TRBV4-1 and TRBJ1-5; no firm D call. V lost 0 bases, J lost 1 base, and 13 bases lay in between. There are 17 residues in the CDR3. Germline lookup yields CDR1 MGHRA and CDR2 YSYEKL. The CDR3 sequence is CASSQEWPGGSNQPQHF. The CDR3 DNA follows: TGCGCCAGCAGCCAAGAGTGGCCAGGAGGAAGCAATCAGCCCCAGCATTTT.

V and J are TRBV5-5 and TRBJ1-6; D is ambiguous. Germline V CDR1 and CDR2: SGHKS, YYEKEE (reference sequence). V was trimmed by 1 base and J by 6 bases, leaving 11 bases between them. The CDR3 runs to 15 residues. This CDR3 is CASSLMGGANSPLHF. The CDR3 coding sequence is TGTGCCAGCAGCTTGATGGGAGGCGCTAATTCACCCCTCCACTTT.

This chain joins TRBV12-2 and TRBJ2-2; whether TRBD2, the table's D call, matches the DNA was not checked. TRBV12-2 is tagged as a pseudogene. This CDR3 comprises 17 residues. The CDR3 DNA is TGTGCAAGTCGCGAGCAAGGGCGGGAGGGCCAGTGCGGGGAGCTGTTTTTT. It codes for CASREQGREGQCGELFF.

This chain uses TRBV27 with TRBJ2-6, with D tentatively TRBD1 (6 bases). Germline loops: CDR1 MNHEY, CDR2 SMNVEV (reference sequence). Trimming pared 5 bases from V and 0 bases from J, leaving 20 bases between. The CDR3 has 19 amino acids. In DNA form, the CDR3 reads TGTGCCAGCAGTCGCGACCAGGGGCACGGAAACTCTGGGGCCAACGTCCTGACTTTC. Translation: CASSRDQGHGNSGANVLTF.

The chain employs TRBV27 and TRBJ2-7; 11 bases agree with TRBD2. With 4 bases clipped from V and 0 bases from J, the junction kept 5 bases outside the gene matches. This CDR3 has 16 residues. The germline gives CDR1 MNHEY, CDR2 SMNVEV (reference sequence). The CDR3 bases are TGTGCCAGCAGTTATTCCACTAGCGGGGGCTCCTACGAGCAGTACTTC. Translated, it gives CASSYSTSGGSYEQYF.

The CDR3 region has the DNA TGCGCCAGCAGCTTGTATAGCGGGGGGCGCACAGATACGCAGTATTTT. As protein: CASSLYSGGRTDTQYF. This chain connects TRBV5-1 to TRBJ2-3; TRBD2 agrees at 10 bases. The CDR3 loop spans 16 amino acids. The V and J ends lost 1 base and 1 base, in that order; junction bases with no gene match: 3. The germline V gene has CDR1 SGHRS and CDR2 YFSETQ. Full variable domain (remainder filled in from reference TRBV5-1 and TRBJ2-3): KAGVTQTPRYLIKTRGQQVTLSCSPISGHRSVSWYQQTPGQGLQFLFEYFSETQRNKGNFPGRFSGRQFSNSRSEMNVSTLELGDSALYLCASSLYSGGRTDTQYFGPGTRLTVL.

The chain uses TRBV19 and TRBJ1-1, with 8 bases matching TRBD1. V was clipped by 5 bases and J by 4 bases; unmatched bases: 9. The CDR3 is made up of 15 amino acids. Germline V gene lookup returns CDR1 LNHDA and CDR2 SQIVND (reference sequence). CDR3 coding DNA: TGTGCCAGTAGTTCTTGGACAGGGAAGGGCACTGAAGCTTTCTTT. It codes for CASSSWTGKGTEAFF.

V and J are TRBV5-1 and TRBJ2-7; 14 nucleotides agree with TRBD2. This CDR3 comprises 18 residues. CDR1 SGHRS and CDR2 YFSETQ come from the germline V gene. The V segment lost 0 bases and the J segment 6 bases; nucleotides outside the gene matches: 11. CDR3 in DNA: TGCGCCAGCAGCTTGGCCCCGACTAGCGGGAGGGCCGGATCCGAGCAGTACTTC. Protein: CASSLAPTSGRAGSEQYF.

This clone was observed a handful of times. The CDR3: CASSKISLTRYTGELFF. The CDR3, as DNA: TGTGCCAGCAGCAAAATCAGCCTGACTAGATACACCGGGGAGCTGTTTTTT. The gene calls are TRBV21-1 and TRBJ2-2; the DNA was not compared with TRBD2, the D call given in the table. TRBV21-1 is recorded as a pseudogene. The CDR3 loop spans 17 amino acids.

V gene TRBV5-1 combines with J gene TRBJ1-3, with 9 bases aligning to TRBD1. CDR3 length: 14 residues. Germline V gene sequence: CDR1 SGHRS, CDR2 YFSETQ. With 7 bases clipped from V and 2 bases from J, the junction kept 4 bases outside the gene matches. In DNA form, the CDR3 reads TGCGCCAGCGGACAGGGGAACCCTGGAAACACCATATATTTT. Its translation is CASGQGNPGNTIYF.

The chain has TRBV14 and TRBJ2-3; 11 nucleotides match TRBD2. The ends lost 4 bases at V and 13 bases at J; junction bases unmatched: 7. From germline, CDR1 is SGHDN and CDR2 FVKESK. The CDR3 is 13 amino acids. The CDR3 is CASSPSTSGREYF. The CDR3, as DNA: TGTGCCAGCAGCCCGTCAACTAGCGGGAGAGAGTATTTT.

The V call is TRBV10-1, the J call TRBJ1-1; D perhaps matches TRBD1 (6 bases). Trimming cost V 3 bases and J 8 bases, with 13 bases left between them. Germline V gene sequence: CDR1 WNHNN, CDR2 SYGVQD (reference sequence). This CDR3 has 13 residues. The CDR3 here is CASSEGPGQEAFF. The CDR3 DNA sequence: TGCGCCAGCAGTGAAGGTCCGGGACAAGAAGCTTTCTTT.

This CDR3 reads CASSRRLGASGGSYEQYF. Written as DNA, the CDR3 is TGTGCCAGCAGCCGGCGACTAGGGGCCAGCGGGGGCTCCTACGAGCAGTACTTC. V and J are TRBV7-2 and TRBJ2-7, with TRBD2 matching over 8 bases. The CDR3 has 18 amino acids. The germline gives CDR1 SGHTA, CDR2 FQGNSA. The V gene end was trimmed by 5 bases and the J gene end by 0 bases; junction bases not matched to a gene: 15.

The V gene is TRBV11-3, the J gene TRBJ2-5, with a possible D match to TRBD1 (6 bases). CDR3 length: 13 amino acids. V was trimmed by 4 bases and J by 5 bases, leaving 11 bases between them. Looked up from germline, CDR1 is SGHNT and CDR2 is YENEEA. The DNA for the CDR3 is TGTGCCAGCAGCTCAGGGGAGTTGGAGACCCAGTACTTC. It yields the protein CASSSGELETQYF.

J is TRBJ2-7 and V is TRBV5-6; perhaps TRBD2 as D (7 bases). This CDR3 comprises 14 residues. V was pared by 3 bases and J by 5 bases, with 15 bases between. The germline V gene has CDR1 SGHDT and CDR2 YYEEEE. The DNA for the CDR3 is TGTGCCAGCAGCTATTTGACGGGGGGCGACGAGCAGTACTTC. Protein product: CASSYLTGGDEQYF.

Only a few counts were recorded for this clone. This chain connects TRBV7-3 to TRBJ2-1; TRBD2 matches 8 bases. This CDR3 region has 15 residues. The J segment lost 9 bases and the V segment lost 7 bases, leaving 14 bases of the junction unmatched. Germline values: CDR1 SGHTA, CDR2 FQGTGA. CDR3 protein: CASTPGGPGGTEQFF. CDR3 nucleotides: TGTGCCAGCACACCGGGGGGGCCGGGGGGCACTGAGCAGTTCTTC.